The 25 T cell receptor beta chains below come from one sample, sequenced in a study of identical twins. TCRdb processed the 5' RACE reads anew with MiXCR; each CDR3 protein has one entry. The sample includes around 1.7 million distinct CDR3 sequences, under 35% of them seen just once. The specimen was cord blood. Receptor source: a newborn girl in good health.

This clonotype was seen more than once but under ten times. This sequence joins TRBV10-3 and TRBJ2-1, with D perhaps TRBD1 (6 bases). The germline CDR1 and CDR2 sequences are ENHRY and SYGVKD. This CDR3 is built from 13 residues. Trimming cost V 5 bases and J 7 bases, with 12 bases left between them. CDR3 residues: CAISPTGPNEQFF. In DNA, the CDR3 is TGTGCCATCAGTCCAACAGGGCCGAATGAGCAGTTCTTC.

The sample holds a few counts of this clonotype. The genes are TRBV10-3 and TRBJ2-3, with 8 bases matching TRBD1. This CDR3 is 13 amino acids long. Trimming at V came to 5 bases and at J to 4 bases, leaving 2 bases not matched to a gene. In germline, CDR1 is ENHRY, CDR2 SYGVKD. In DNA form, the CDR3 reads TGTGCCATCAGTATGACAGGGGCAGATACGCAGTATTTT. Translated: CAISMTGADTQYF.

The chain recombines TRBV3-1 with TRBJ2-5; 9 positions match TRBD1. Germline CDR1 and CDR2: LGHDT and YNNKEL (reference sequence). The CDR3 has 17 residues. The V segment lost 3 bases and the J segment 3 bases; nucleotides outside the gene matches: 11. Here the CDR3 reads CASSQGRDRVIKETQYF. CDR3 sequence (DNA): TGTGCCAGCAGCCAGGGCCGGGACAGGGTGATAAAAGAGACCCAGTACTTC.

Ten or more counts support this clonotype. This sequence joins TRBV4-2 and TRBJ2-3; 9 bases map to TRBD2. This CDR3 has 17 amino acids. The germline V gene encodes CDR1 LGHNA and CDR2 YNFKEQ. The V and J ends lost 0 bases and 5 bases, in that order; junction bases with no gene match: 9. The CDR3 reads CASSQEFGLAGRDTQYF. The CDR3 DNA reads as TGTGCCAGCAGCCAAGAATTCGGGCTAGCGGGACGAGATACGCAGTATTTT.

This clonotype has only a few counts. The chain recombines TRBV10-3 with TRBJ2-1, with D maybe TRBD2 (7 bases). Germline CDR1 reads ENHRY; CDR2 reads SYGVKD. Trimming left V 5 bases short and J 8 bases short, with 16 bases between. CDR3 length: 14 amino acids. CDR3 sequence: CAISLGRGADEQFF. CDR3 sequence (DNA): TGTGCCATCAGTCTAGGACGGGGGGCGGATGAGCAGTTCTTC.

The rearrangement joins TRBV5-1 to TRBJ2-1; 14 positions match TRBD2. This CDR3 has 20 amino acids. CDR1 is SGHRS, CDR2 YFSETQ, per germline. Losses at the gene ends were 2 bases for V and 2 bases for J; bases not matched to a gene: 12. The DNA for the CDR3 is TGCGCCAGCAGCTTTTGGGGACTAGCGGGAGAGAGGGTTCCCTACAATGAGCAGTTCTTC. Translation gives CASSFWGLAGERVPYNEQFF. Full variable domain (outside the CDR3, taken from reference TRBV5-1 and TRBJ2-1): KAGVTQTPRYLIKTRGQQVTLSCSPISGHRSVSWYQQTPGQGLQFLFEYFSETQRNKGNFPGRFSGRQFSNSRSEMNVSTLELGDSALYLCASSFWGLAGERVPYNEQFFGPGTRLTVL.

The DNA for the CDR3 is TGTGCCCTGGGGTTCAATGAGCAGTTCTTC. It specifies CALGFNEQFF. The chain combines TRBV30 with TRBJ2-1; no reliable D call. The germline V gene encodes CDR1 GTSNPN and CDR2 SVGIG (reference sequence). CDR3 length: 10 amino acids. Trimming left V 8 bases short and J 6 bases short, with 8 bases between.

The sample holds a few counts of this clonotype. The CDR3 DNA follows: TGTGCCAGCAGCTTAGGGCCCCACGGATCCTACGAGCAGTACTTC. Protein sequence: CASSLGPHGSYEQYF. This chain connects TRBV11-2 to TRBJ2-5; D unresolved. The J call may be incorrect, as the DNA end agrees better with TRBJ2-7. This CDR3 comprises 15 residues. The V gene's germline CDR1 is SGHAT and CDR2 FQNNGV.

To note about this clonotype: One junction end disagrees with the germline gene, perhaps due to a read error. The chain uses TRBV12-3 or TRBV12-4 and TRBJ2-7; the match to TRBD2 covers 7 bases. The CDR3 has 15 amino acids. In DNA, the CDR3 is TGTGCCCGCAGTTTACGCTCTAGCGGCTCCTACGAGCAGTACTTC. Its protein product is CARSLRSSGSYEQYF.

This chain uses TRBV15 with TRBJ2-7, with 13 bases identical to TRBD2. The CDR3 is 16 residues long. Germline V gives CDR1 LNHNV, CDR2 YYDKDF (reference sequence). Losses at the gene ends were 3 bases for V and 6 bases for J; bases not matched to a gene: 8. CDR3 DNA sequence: TGTGCCACCAGCAGGGAAGGACTAGCGGGAGTGGGCGAGCAGTACTTC. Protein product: CATSREGLAGVGEQYF.

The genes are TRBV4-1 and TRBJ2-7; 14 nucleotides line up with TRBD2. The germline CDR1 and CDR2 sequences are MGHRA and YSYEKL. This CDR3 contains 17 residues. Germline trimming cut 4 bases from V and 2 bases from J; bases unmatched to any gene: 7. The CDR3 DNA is TGCGCCAGCAGCCGAGGACTAGCGGGAGGCGGGACCTACGAGCAGTACTTC. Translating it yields CASSRGLAGGGTYEQYF.

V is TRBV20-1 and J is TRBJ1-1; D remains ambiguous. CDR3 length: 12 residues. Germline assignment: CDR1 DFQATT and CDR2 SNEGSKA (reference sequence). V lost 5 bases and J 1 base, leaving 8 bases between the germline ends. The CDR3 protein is CSALRENTEAFF. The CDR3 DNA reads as TGCAGTGCTCTCCGGGAGAACACTGAAGCTTTCTTT.

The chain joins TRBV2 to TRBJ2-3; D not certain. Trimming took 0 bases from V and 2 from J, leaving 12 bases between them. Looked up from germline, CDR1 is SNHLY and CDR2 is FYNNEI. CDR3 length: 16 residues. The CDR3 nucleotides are TGTGCCAGCAGTGAAGCCGGCCTTGGGTCCACAGATACGCAGTATTTT. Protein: CASSEAGLGSTDTQYF.

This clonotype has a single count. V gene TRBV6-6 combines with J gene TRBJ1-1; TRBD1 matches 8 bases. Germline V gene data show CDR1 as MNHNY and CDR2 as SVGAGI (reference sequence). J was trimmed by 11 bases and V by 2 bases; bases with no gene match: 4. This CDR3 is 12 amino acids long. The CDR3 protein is CASSYLQGEAFF. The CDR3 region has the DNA TGTGCCAGCAGTTACCTACAGGGGGAGGCTTTCTTT.

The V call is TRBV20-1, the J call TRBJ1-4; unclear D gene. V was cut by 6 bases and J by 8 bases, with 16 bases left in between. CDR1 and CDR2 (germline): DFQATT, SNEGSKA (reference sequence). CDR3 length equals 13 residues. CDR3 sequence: CSARKQCWEKLFF. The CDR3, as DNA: TGCAGTGCCCGAAAACAGTGTTGGGAAAAACTGTTTTTT.

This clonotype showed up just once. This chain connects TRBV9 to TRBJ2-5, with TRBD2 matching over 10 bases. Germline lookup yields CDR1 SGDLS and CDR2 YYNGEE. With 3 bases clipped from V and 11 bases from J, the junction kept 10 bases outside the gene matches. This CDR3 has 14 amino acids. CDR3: CASSETSGTNEQYF. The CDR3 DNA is TGTGCCAGCAGCGAAACTAGCGGGACGAATGAGCAGTACTTC. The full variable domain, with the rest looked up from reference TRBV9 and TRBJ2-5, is DSGVTQTPKHLITATGQRVTLRCSPRSGDLSVYWYQQSLDQGLQFLIQYYNGEERAKGNILERFSAQQFPDLHSELNLSSLELGDSALYFCASSETSGTNEQYFGPGTRLLVL.

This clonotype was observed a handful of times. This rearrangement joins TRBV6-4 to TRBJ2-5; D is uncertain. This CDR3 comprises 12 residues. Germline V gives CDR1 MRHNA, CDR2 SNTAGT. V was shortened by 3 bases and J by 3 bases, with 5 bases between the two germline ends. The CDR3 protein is CASSEWEETQYF. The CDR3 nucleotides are TGTGCCAGCAGTGAGTGGGAAGAGACCCAGTACTTC.

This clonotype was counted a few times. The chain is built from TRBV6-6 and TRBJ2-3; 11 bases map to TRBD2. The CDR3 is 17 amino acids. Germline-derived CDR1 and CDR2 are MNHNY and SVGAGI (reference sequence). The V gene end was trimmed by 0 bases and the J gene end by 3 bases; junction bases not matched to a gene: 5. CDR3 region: CASSYSGSGRGTDTQYF. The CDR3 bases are TGTGCCAGCAGTTACTCGGGTAGCGGGAGGGGGACAGATACGCAGTATTTT.

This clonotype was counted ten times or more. For the CDR3, the DNA is TGCGCCAGCAGCTTGTGCCGTCACAGGGGAAGGAGGGCCAAAAACATTCAGTACTTC. Translating it yields CASSLCRHRGRRAKNIQYF. This chain joins TRBV5-1 and TRBJ2-4, with 7 bases lining up with TRBD1. The CDR3 is made up of 19 amino acids. The V segment lost 1 base and the J segment 1 base; nucleotides outside the gene matches: 14. Germline CDR1 reads SGHRS; CDR2 reads YFSETQ.

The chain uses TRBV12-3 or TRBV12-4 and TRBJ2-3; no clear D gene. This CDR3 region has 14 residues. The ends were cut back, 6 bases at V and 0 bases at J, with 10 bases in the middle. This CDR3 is CASRRIGSTDTQYF. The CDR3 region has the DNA TGTGCCAGCAGAAGGATAGGGAGCACAGATACGCAGTATTTT.

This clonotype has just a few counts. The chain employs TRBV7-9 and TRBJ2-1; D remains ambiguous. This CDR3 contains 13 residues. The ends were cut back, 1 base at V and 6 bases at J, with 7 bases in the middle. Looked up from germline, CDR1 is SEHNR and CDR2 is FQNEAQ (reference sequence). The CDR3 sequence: CASSLVQINEQFF. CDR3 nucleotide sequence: TGTGCCAGCAGCTTAGTTCAGATCAATGAGCAGTTCTTC.

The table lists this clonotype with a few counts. For the CDR3, the DNA is TGTGCCAGCAGCCAATTAAGGCTAGCGGGGGACAGTAGTCCAGATACGCAGTATTTT. This codes for CASSQLRLAGDSSPDTQYF. The rearrangement joins TRBV14 to TRBJ2-3; 10 bases fit TRBD2. The CDR3 spans 19 residues. V shed 2 bases and J 4 bases; nucleotides not matched to a gene: 15. Germline V gene lookup returns CDR1 SGHDN and CDR2 FVKESK. Full variable domain (outside the CDR3, taken from reference TRBV14 and TRBJ2-3): EAGVTQFPSHSVIEKGQTVTLRCDPISGHDNLYWYRRVMGKEIKFLLHFVKESKQDESGMPNNRFLAERTGGTYSTLKVQPAELEDSGVYFCASSQLRLAGDSSPDTQYFGPGTRLTVL.

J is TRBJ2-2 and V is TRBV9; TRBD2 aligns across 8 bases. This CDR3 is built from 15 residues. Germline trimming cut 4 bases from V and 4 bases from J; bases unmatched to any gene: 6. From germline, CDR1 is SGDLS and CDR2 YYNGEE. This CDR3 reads CASSPGTRSTGELFF. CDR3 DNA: TGTGCCAGCAGCCCCGGGACTAGGAGCACCGGGGAGCTGTTTTTT.

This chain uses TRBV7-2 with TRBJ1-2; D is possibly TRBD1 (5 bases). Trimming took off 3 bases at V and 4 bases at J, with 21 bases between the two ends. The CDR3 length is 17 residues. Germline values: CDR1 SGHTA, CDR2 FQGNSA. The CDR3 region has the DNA TGTGCCAGCAGCTTCCCCCGACAGCGGGGCTCCCGCTATGGCTACACCTTC. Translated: CASSFPRQRGSRYGYTF.

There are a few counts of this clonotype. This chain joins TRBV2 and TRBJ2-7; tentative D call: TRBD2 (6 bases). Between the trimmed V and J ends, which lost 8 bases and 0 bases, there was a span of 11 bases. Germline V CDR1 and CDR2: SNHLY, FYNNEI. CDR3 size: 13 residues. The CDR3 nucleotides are TGTGCCAGCGGGAGGAGAACCTCCTACGAGCAGTACTTC. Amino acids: CASGRRTSYEQYF.